The next 28 T cell receptor beta chains were all read from a single sample in a study of neoadjuvant anti-PD-1 for oral cavity cancer. Time point given: after neoadjuvant nivolumab, at surgical resection. Repertoires were generated with immunoSEQ multiplex PCR, while TCRdb's copy carries only in-frame clones and drops some. Here the sample spans roughly 15,000 clones, roughly 34% being singletons. The sample here was tumor tissue, taken after nivolumab (anti-PD-1) treatment. These TCRs come from a person aged 35-80 years with oral cavity squamous cell carcinoma.

The V gene is TRBV11-2, the J gene TRBJ2-5; 10 nucleotides match TRBD1. V lost 3 bases, J lost 5 bases, and 6 bases stayed unmatched. The CDR3 spans 15 residues. The germline V gene has CDR1 SGHAT and CDR2 FQNNGV. CDR3 DNA: TGTGCCAGCAGCTTGGGGACAGGGGCGAGGGAGACCCAGTACTTC. Translated: CASSLGTGARETQYF.

This clone has a handful of counts. The CDR3 region has the DNA TGTGCCATCAAGGGAGCTCTTTACAATGAGCAGTTCTTC. This translates into CAIKGALYNEQFF. The chain employs TRBV10-3 and TRBJ2-1, with TRBD2 as a possible D gene (5 bases). V was trimmed by 7 bases and J by 4 bases, leaving 11 bases between them. Germline CDR1 is ENHRY and CDR2 is SYGVKD. This CDR3 has 13 residues.

This clone was observed a handful of times. The rearrangement joins TRBV5-8 to TRBJ1-1; D is perhaps TRBD1 (5 bases). Germline lookup yields CDR1 SGHTS and CDR2 YDEGEE. Trimming cost V 1 base and J 2 bases, with 9 bases left between them. The CDR3 sequence is 14 residues long. The CDR3 here is CASSLSQGNTEAFF. DNA of the CDR3: TGTGCCAGCAGCTTGTCGCAGGGAAACACTGAAGCTTTCTTT.

The chain is built from TRBV7-2 and TRBJ1-6; D gene uncertain. The V gene's germline CDR1 is SGHTA and CDR2 FQGNSA. The CDR3 has 16 amino acids. The V gene lost 0 bases and the J gene lost 5 bases, with 11 bases spanning the gap. CDR3 sequence: CASSLAAMVNNSPLHF. The CDR3 bases are TGTGCCAGCAGCTTAGCAGCCATGGTCAATAATTCACCCCTCCACTTT.

By its share, this clone is medium-sized. The chain links TRBV10-1 to TRBJ2-1; D gene ambiguous. The CDR3 loop spans 11 amino acids. CDR1 is WNHNN and CDR2 is SYGVQD in the germline V gene (reference sequence). V lost 9 bases to trimming and J lost 5 bases, with 8 bases between them. DNA for the CDR3: TGCGCCAGGGCGAAAGACAATGAGCAGTTCTTC. It is translated as CARAKDNEQFF.

The chain combines TRBV27 with TRBJ1-4; D gene unclear. Trimming removed 8 bases at V and 0 bases at J, with 13 bases between. Germline lookup yields CDR1 MNHEY and CDR2 SMNVEV (reference sequence). CDR3 length: 15 amino acids. CDR3 nucleotide sequence: TGTGCCAGCGGCCTTTATTATGCAACTAATGAAAAACTGTTTTTT. It codes for CASGLYYATNEKLFF.

CDR3 loop: CASHTGQGGQPQHF. CDR3 coding DNA: TGTGCCAGTCACACCGGACAGGGGGGACAGCCCCAGCATTTT. The chain has TRBV19 and TRBJ1-5; 10 bases map to TRBD1. The CDR3 totals 14 residues. Germline-derived CDR1 and CDR2 are LNHDA and SQIVND (reference sequence). Trimming cost V 8 bases and J 7 bases; bases outside gene matches: 8.

The rearrangement links TRBV7-2 to TRBJ2-3; D perhaps matches TRBD2 (7 bases). The CDR3 is made up of 15 amino acids. V lost 5 bases and J lost 4, with 16 bases in between. Looked up from germline, CDR1 is SGHTA and CDR2 is FQGNSA. The CDR3 DNA is TGTGCCAGCAGCCCCCGGGGGGCCAGCCCAGATACGCAGTATTTT. This codes for CASSPRGASPDTQYF.

This clone came up a few times. This chain uses TRBV5-4 with TRBJ2-5; 7 bases map to TRBD2. Germline-derived CDR1 and CDR2 are SGHNT and YYREEE (reference sequence). The CDR3 totals 15 residues. J gave up 2 bases and V 4 bases, and 8 bases lay outside the gene matches. This CDR3 is CASSRYRGEQETQYF. The CDR3 DNA sequence: TGTGCCAGCAGCCGCTACCGGGGGGAACAAGAGACCCAGTACTTC.

The chain links TRBV11-2 to TRBJ2-4, with D tentatively TRBD2 (6 bases). This CDR3 contains 13 residues. CDR1 SGHAT and CDR2 FQNNGV come from the germline V gene. V was trimmed by 0 bases and J by 9 bases, leaving 9 bases between them. The CDR3 DNA is TGTGCCAGCAGCTTAGAACTAGCCAGCATTCAGTACTTC. Translation: CASSLELASIQYF. The entire variable domain, with the rest obtained from reference TRBV11-2 and TRBJ2-4, is as follows: EAGVAQSPRYKIIEKRQSVAFWCNPISGHATLYWYQQILGQGPKLLIQFQNNGVVDDSQLPKDRFSAERLKGVDSTLKIQPAKLEDSAVYLCASSLELASIQYFGAGTRLSVL.

The rearrangement joins TRBV19 to TRBJ2-7; 7 bases agree with TRBD1. V was pared by 0 bases and J by 4 bases, with 9 bases of the junction left unmatched. The germline V gene encodes CDR1 LNHDA and CDR2 SQIVND (reference sequence). The CDR3 is 16 residues long. CDR3 DNA sequence: TGTGCCAGTAGTATAGAGGACAGGCCCCGTATATACGAGCAGTACTTC. Amino acids: CASSIEDRPRIYEQYF. Drawing the rest from reference TRBV19 and TRBJ2-7, the complete variable domain is DGGITQSPKYLFRKEGQNVTLSCEQNLNHDAMYWYRQDPGQGLRLIYYSQIVNDFQKGDIAEGYSVSREKKESFPLTVTSAQKNPTAFYLCASSIEDRPRIYEQYFGPGTRLTVT.

This clone is medium-sized (0.01 to 0.1%). V is TRBV30 and J is TRBJ1-6, with D uncertain. Germline V gives CDR1 GTSNPN, CDR2 SVGIG (reference sequence). The V end lost 0 bases, the J end lost 12 bases, and 9 bases lay between the germline ends. The CDR3 is 12 residues long. The CDR3 protein is CAWSVEVGPLHF. CDR3 coding DNA: TGTGCCTGGAGTGTAGAGGTGGGACCCCTCCACTTT.

By share of the sample, this clone is medium-sized. The V call is TRBV4-3, the J call TRBJ1-2; D perhaps matches TRBD1 (5 bases). The CDR3 has 16 amino acids. Germline CDR1 LGHNA, CDR2 YSLEER. Trimming removed 0 bases at V and 2 bases at J, with 13 bases between. This CDR3 reads CASSQDVGQGNYGYTF. CDR3 bases: TGCGCCAGCAGCCAAGATGTTGGGCAGGGAAACTATGGCTACACCTTC.

This clone was seen repeatedly, ten times or more. This chain connects TRBV19 to TRBJ1-5, with D possibly TRBD1 on 5 matching bases. This CDR3 has 14 residues. Germline lookup yields CDR1 LNHDA and CDR2 SQIVND (reference sequence). V lost 3 bases and J lost 4, with 10 bases in between. CDR3 residues: CASSMRGGNQPQHF. Here the CDR3 DNA reads TGTGCCAGTAGTATGCGCGGGGGGAATCAGCCCCAGCATTTT.

The chain is built from TRBV14 and TRBJ1-4; maybe TRBD1 (6 bases). Trimming removed 4 bases at V and 2 bases at J, with 14 bases between. The CDR3 sequence is 16 residues long. CDR1 and CDR2 from the germline V gene are SGHDN and FVKESK. The CDR3 sequence: CASSRPTGSTNEKLFF. In DNA form, the CDR3 reads TGTGCCAGCAGCCGCCCTACAGGGAGTACTAATGAAAAACTGTTTTTT.

In this sample, this clone turned up a few times. The gene calls are TRBV7-9 and TRBJ1-1, with D uncertain. The germline CDR1 and CDR2 sequences are SEHNR and FQNEAQ (reference sequence). Trimming pared 1 base from V and 6 bases from J, leaving 12 bases between. This CDR3 region has 14 residues. CDR3 sequence: CASSLVVGPPEAFF. CDR3 in DNA: TGTGCCAGCAGCTTAGTCGTTGGTCCCCCTGAAGCTTTCTTT. Variable domain in full (rest from reference TRBV7-9 and TRBJ1-1): DTGVSQNPRHKITKRGQNVTFRCDPISEHNRLYWYRQTLGQGPEFLTYFQNEAQLEKSRLLSDRFSAERPKGSFSTLEIQRTEQGDSAMYLCASSLVVGPPEAFFGQGTRLTVV.

The chain combines TRBV5-1 with TRBJ1-1; the D is unclear. V dropped 1 base and J dropped 1 base, with 8 bases sitting between them. This CDR3 has 14 residues. The germline gives CDR1 SGHRS, CDR2 YFSETQ. The CDR3 DNA sequence: TGCGCCAGCAGCTTGCTAACCGGGAACACTGAAGCTTTCTTT. Translation: CASSLLTGNTEAFF.

This clone was counted between two and nine times. V is TRBV5-6 and J is TRBJ2-7; D remains unclear. The V end lost 1 base, the J end lost 0 bases, and 17 bases lay between the germline ends. The CDR3 sequence is 17 residues long. Germline CDR1 is SGHDT and CDR2 is YYEEEE. The CDR3 loop is CASSLQPRPEYSYEQYF. The CDR3 DNA reads as TGTGCCAGCAGCTTGCAGCCCCGACCCGAATACTCCTACGAGCAGTACTTC.

On this clone: Other DNA sequences in the sample encode the same CDR3. The gene calls are TRBV30 and TRBJ1-1; D gene ambiguous. The CDR3 sequence is 12 residues long. Germline lookup yields CDR1 GTSNPN and CDR2 SVGIG (reference sequence). Trimming cost V 3 bases and J 1 base, with 6 bases left between them. This chain's CDR3 is CAWRRENTEAFF. The CDR3 coding sequence is TGTGCCTGGAGGAGAGAGAACACTGAAGCTTTCTTT.

Only a few counts were recorded for this clone. The chain is built from TRBV6-5 and TRBJ2-7; 7 bases fit TRBD1. There are 14 residues in the CDR3. Germline V gene sequence: CDR1 MNHEY, CDR2 SVGAGI. J was trimmed by 2 bases and V by 0 bases; bases with no gene match: 1. The CDR3 DNA sequence: TGTGCCAGCAGTTACTCGACAGGGACCTACGAGCAGTACTTC. Protein product: CASSYSTGTYEQYF.

The chain recombines TRBV11-3 with TRBJ1-1; D is possibly TRBD1 (5 bases). The CDR3 runs 13 residues. Trimming took 5 bases from V and 4 from J, leaving 11 bases between them. The V gene's germline CDR1 is SGHNT and CDR2 YENEEA. CDR3: CASSPGRSTEAFF. The CDR3 DNA reads TGTGCCAGCAGCCCGGGACGGAGCACTGAAGCTTTCTTT.

Comment on this clone: One end of the junction varies from germline; a read error may be responsible. This chain connects TRBV5-1 to TRBJ2-5; D is uncertain. Germline values: CDR1 SGHRS, CDR2 YFSETQ. There are 13 residues in the CDR3. The CDR3 bases are TGTGCCAGCAGCCGTGTCTTGGGAGAGACCCAGTACTTC. Translation gives CASSRVLGETQYF. The entire variable domain, with the rest obtained from reference TRBV5-1 and TRBJ2-5, is as follows: KAGVTQTPRYLIKTRGQQVTLSCSPISGHRSVSWYQQTPGQGLQFLFEYFSETQRNKGNFPGRFSGRQFSNSRSEMNVSTLELGDSALYLCASSRVLGETQYFGPGTRLLVL.

V gene TRBV28 combines with J gene TRBJ1-1, with D uncertain. The germline CDR1 and CDR2 sequences are MDHEN and SYDVKM. The CDR3 runs 14 residues. Trimming left V 3 bases short and J 1 base short, with 9 bases between. The CDR3 DNA reads as TGTGCCAGCAGTTTCCTGGGGAAGAACACTGAAGCTTTCTTT. Translation gives CASSFLGKNTEAFF.

This rearrangement joins TRBV11-2 to TRBJ1-1; 10 bases map to TRBD1. Germline V gene sequence: CDR1 SGHAT, CDR2 FQNNGV. The V gene end was trimmed by 1 base and the J gene end by 2 bases; junction bases not matched to a gene: 1. This CDR3 is built from 15 residues. The CDR3 loop is CASSLGTGGNTEAFF. The CDR3 region has the DNA TGTGCCAGCAGCTTAGGGACAGGGGGTAACACTGAAGCTTTCTTT.

This clone was counted between two and nine times. The chain recombines TRBV10-3 with TRBJ2-2, with 8 bases fitting TRBD2. In germline, CDR1 is ENHRY, CDR2 SYGVKD. The V segment lost 4 bases and the J segment 6 bases; nucleotides outside the gene matches: 7. The CDR3 is 15 residues long. The CDR3 sequence: CAISGGGGRPGELFF. CDR3 DNA: TGTGCCATCAGTGGCGGCGGGGGGCGGCCCGGGGAGCTGTTTTTT.

This clone was detected only a few times. The chain recombines TRBV13 with TRBJ2-1, with TRBD2 matching 10 bases. V shed 2 bases and J 10 bases; nucleotides not matched to a gene: 5. The CDR3 has 14 residues. Germline CDR1 and CDR2: PRHDT and FYEKMQ (reference sequence). This CDR3 reads CASSLLAGGPEQFF. The CDR3 DNA sequence: TGTGCCAGCAGCTTATTAGCGGGGGGCCCCGAGCAGTTCTTC.

This clone is large in the sample. J is TRBJ2-5 and V is TRBV7-2; maybe TRBD1 (5 bases). CDR1 SGHTA and CDR2 FQGNSA come from the germline V gene. CDR3 length: 15 residues. The V and J ends lost 2 bases and 7 bases respectively, with 17 bases between them. CDR3 in amino acids: CASSLTRDGSGTQYF. In DNA form, the CDR3 reads TGTGCCAGCAGCTTAACCAGGGATGGTTCGGGGACCCAGTACTTC.

The sample holds a few counts of this clone. The CDR3 sequence: CASSQKNSLKAETQYF. The CDR3 DNA reads TGTGCCAGCTCACAGAAGAACAGCCTAAAGGCAGAGACCCAGTACTTC. J is TRBJ2-5 and V is TRBV18; D not resolved. CDR3 length: 16 residues. From germline, CDR1 is KGHSH and CDR2 LQKENI. V lost 4 bases and J 4 bases, leaving 19 bases between the germline ends.